A single sample is the source of the 21 T cell receptor beta chains below, sequenced in a study of blood T cells in healthy people across ages. Through a sample-barcoded 5' primer and a J-beta primer mix, a second PCR was run for roughly 7 to 12 cycles. TCRdb processed the 5' RACE reads anew with MiXCR; each CDR3 protein has one entry. Counted here are roughly 1,500,000 distinct CDR3 sequences, roughly 32% occurring once; the ten biggest clones make up roughly 10%. Sequenced: blood. The receptors shown here come from a woman younger than 45 in good health.

This clonotype was seen more than once but under ten times. V and J are TRBV7-6 and TRBJ1-1; D is unclear. Germline lookup yields CDR1 SGHVS and CDR2 FNYEAQ. The CDR3 consists of 15 residues. The ends were cut back, 0 bases at V and 5 bases at J, with 13 bases in the middle. The chain's CDR3 is CASSLARPGETEAFF. The CDR3 DNA sequence: TGTGCCAGCAGCTTAGCGCGTCCCGGGGAGACTGAAGCTTTCTTT. The full variable domain, in which reference TRBV7-6 and TRBJ1-1 provide the parts outside the CDR3, is GAGVSQSPRYKVTKRGQDVALRCDPISGHVSLYWYRQALGQGPEFLTYFNYEAQQDKSGLPNDRFSAERPEGSISTLTIQRTEQRDSAMYRCASSLARPGETEAFFGQGTRLTVV.

At least ten counts were recorded for this clonotype. V is TRBV9 and J is TRBJ2-5; no firm D call. The CDR3 is made up of 13 amino acids. Per the germline V gene, CDR1 is SGDLS and CDR2 is YYNGEE. Trimming stripped 0 bases from V and 5 bases from J, with 8 bases between. Here the CDR3 DNA reads TGTGCCAGCAGCGTAGGATCTGGGGAGACCCAGTACTTC. Protein product: CASSVGSGETQYF.

This clonotype has only a few counts. This chain connects TRBV12-3 or TRBV12-4 to TRBJ2-3; 10 bases are a match to TRBD2. The CDR3 is 13 amino acids. Trimming removed 6 bases from V and 6 bases from J; junction bases left unmatched: 3. For the CDR3, the DNA is TGTGCCAGCAGCTCGACTAGCGGGGATACGCAGTATTTT. It is translated as CASSSTSGDTQYF.

The chain links TRBV10-3 to TRBJ2-5; 10 nucleotides match TRBD2. After removal of 4 bases from V and 2 bases from J, the junction contained 7 bases not matched to a gene. The CDR3 sequence is 16 residues long. Germline assignment: CDR1 ENHRY and CDR2 SYGVKD. This chain's CDR3 is CAISGPSGGGQETQYF. The DNA for the CDR3 is TGTGCCATCAGTGGGCCTAGCGGGGGCGGACAAGAGACCCAGTACTTC.

The rearrangement uses TRBV15 and TRBJ2-1, with a tentative D call TRBD2 (6 bases). CDR1 and CDR2 from the germline V gene are LNHNV and YYDKDF (reference sequence). This CDR3 has 13 amino acids. Trimming removed 0 bases at V and 8 bases at J, with 8 bases between. The CDR3 is CATSRDWGDEQFF. The CDR3 DNA sequence: TGTGCCACCAGCAGAGATTGGGGGGATGAGCAGTTCTTC.

The chain carries TRBV7-8 and TRBJ2-5, with D unresolved. The CDR3 has 12 amino acids. The V gene's germline CDR1 is SGHVS and CDR2 FQNEAQ. V lost 8 bases and J lost 3, with 10 bases in between. CDR3 coding DNA: TGTGCCAGCGGATTTTCTGAAGAGACCCAGTACTTC. It translates to CASGFSEETQYF.

Concerning this clonotype itself: At one boundary the junction diverges from the germline segment, which might be a read error. The chain combines TRBV30 with TRBJ2-1, with 7 bases that match TRBD2. CDR1 and CDR2 from the germline V gene are GTSNPN and SVGIG (reference sequence). The CDR3 runs 14 residues. In DNA, the CDR3 is TGTGCCAGGAGTGAACTAGCGAACTACAATGAGCAGTTCTTC. Protein product: CARSELANYNEQFF. Using reference TRBV30 and TRBJ2-1 for the parts outside the CDR3, the full variable domain is SQTIHQWPATLVQPVGSPLSLECTVEGTSNPNLYWYRQAAGRGLQLLFYSVGIGQISSEVPQNLSASRPQDRQFILSSKKLLLSDSGFYLCARSELANYNEQFFGPGTRLTVL.

The rearrangement uses TRBV6-1 and TRBJ2-7, with 7 bases aligning to TRBD1. The CDR3 consists of 12 residues. With 7 bases clipped from V and 7 bases from J, the junction kept 7 bases outside the gene matches. From germline, CDR1 is MNHNS and CDR2 SASEGT. The CDR3 region is CASNNRGMEQYF. The DNA of the CDR3 is TGTGCCAGCAACAACAGGGGAATGGAGCAGTACTTC.

The rearrangement uses TRBV29-1 and TRBJ2-2, with TRBD2 as a possible D gene (6 bases). Germline-derived CDR1 and CDR2 are SQVTM and ANQGSEA. Trimming pared 7 bases from V and 6 bases from J, leaving 12 bases between. The CDR3 runs to 12 residues. The CDR3 DNA follows: TGCAGCGGTGGAGGGCCGGCCGGGGAGCTGTTTTTT. This encodes CSGGGPAGELFF.

V gene TRBV7-2 combines with J gene TRBJ1-2, with D uncertain. There are 14 residues in the CDR3. The germline CDR1 and CDR2 sequences are SGHTA and FQGNSA. Between the trimmed V and J ends, which lost 1 base and 2 bases, there was a span of 8 bases. CDR3 DNA sequence: TGTGCCAGCAGCTTAGAGGTGGGGAACTATGGCTACACCTTC. Translating gives CASSLEVGNYGYTF.

The chain recombines TRBV6-5 with TRBJ1-4; D is ambiguous. The length of the CDR3 is 13 residues. From germline, CDR1 is MNHEY and CDR2 SVGAGI. The V and J ends lost 4 bases and 6 bases respectively, with 9 bases between them. CDR3 coding DNA: TGTGCCAGCAGTTCCTGGAGAGATGAAAAACTGTTTTTT. This sequence encodes CASSSWRDEKLFF.

This chain connects TRBV29-1 to TRBJ2-7; 7 bases agree with TRBD2. Germline loops: CDR1 SQVTM, CDR2 ANQGSEA. The length of the CDR3 is 14 residues. V lost 6 bases and J lost 4; bases outside the gene matches: 12. The CDR3 DNA is TGCAGCGTGGGGGGAGGGCATTCACTATACGAGCAGTACTTC. Protein product: CSVGGGHSLYEQYF.

This clonotype was found a few times. The rearrangement joins TRBV5-6 to TRBJ1-1, with D tentatively TRBD1 (6 bases). CDR1 SGHDT and CDR2 YYEEEE come from the germline V gene. The CDR3 runs 14 residues. Trimming pared 0 bases from V and 7 bases from J, leaving 13 bases between. The CDR3 sequence is CASSLGYRANEAFF. Here the CDR3 DNA reads TGTGCCAGCAGCTTGGGTTACAGGGCTAATGAAGCTTTCTTT.

V is TRBV27 and J is TRBJ2-7, with D possibly matching TRBD1 (5 bases). Germline CDR1 MNHEY, CDR2 SMNVEV (reference sequence). This CDR3 comprises 16 residues. The V end lost 5 bases, the J end lost 3 bases, and 20 bases lay between the germline ends. CDR3: CASSLYPYDSNYEQYF. The CDR3 DNA reads as TGTGCCAGCAGTCTATATCCTTATGACAGTAACTACGAGCAGTACTTC.

This clonotype was recorded many times. The CDR3 protein is CSASQGAETQYF. DNA for the CDR3: TGCAGCGCCTCACAGGGAGCAGAGACCCAGTACTTC. The chain combines TRBV29-1 with TRBJ2-5, with D possibly TRBD1 on 6 matching bases. The CDR3 covers 12 residues. Trimming left V 7 bases short and J 4 bases short, with 13 bases between. CDR1 SQVTM and CDR2 ANQGSEA come from the germline V gene.

This clonotype was observed a single time. This chain connects TRBV5-1 to TRBJ1-2; perhaps TRBD1 as D (5 bases). This CDR3 has 16 amino acids. Looked up from germline, CDR1 is SGHRS and CDR2 is YFSETQ. Trimming cost V 1 base and J 4 bases, with 17 bases left between them. Written as DNA, the CDR3 is TGCGCCAGCAGCTTGATTACATCGGGACTCGGCTATGGCTACACCTTC. It is translated as CASSLITSGLGYGYTF.

The V and J genes are TRBV7-2 and TRBJ2-3, with D possibly being TRBD1 (5 bases). This CDR3 region has 14 residues. Germline V lookup: CDR1 SGHTA, CDR2 FQGNSA. With 3 bases removed from V and 6 bases from J, the gap between germline ends came to 13 bases. CDR3 protein: CASSFQGPEDTQYF. CDR3 sequence (DNA): TGTGCCAGCAGCTTCCAGGGTCCGGAGGATACGCAGTATTTT.

In regard to this clonotype: An end of the junction differs from the germline gene, which may be a read error. V usage is TRBV12-3 or TRBV12-4 and J usage is TRBJ1-1; D perhaps matches TRBD1 (5 bases). This CDR3 is 15 amino acids long. This CDR3 is CASSLGAGRNTKAFF. Here the CDR3 DNA reads TGTGCCAGCAGTTTAGGGGCAGGGCGAAACACTAAAGCTTTCTTT.

This clonotype has more than one count but fewer than ten. This chain uses TRBV25-1 with TRBJ2-5; TRBD2 aligns across 8 bases. V shed 5 bases, J shed 3 bases, and the junction held 5 bases outside the gene matches. The CDR3 length is 14 residues. Germline V gene data show CDR1 as MGHDK and CDR2 as SYGVNS. The DNA for the CDR3 is TGTGCCAGCAGTAGACTAGCGCAGAAAGAGACCCAGTACTTC. Encoded protein: CASSRLAQKETQYF.

This clonotype was counted only a few times. The rearrangement links TRBV5-5 to TRBJ2-5; D is possibly TRBD1 (6 bases). The end of the DNA aligns better with TRBJ2-7, so the J call may be wrong. The CDR3 totals 16 residues. Germline V lookup: CDR1 SGHKS, CDR2 YYEKEE (reference sequence). The CDR3 bases are TGTGCCAGCAGCTTCCTGCTGGGAGACAGGCTATACGAGCAGTACTTC. Protein sequence: CASSFLLGDRLYEQYF.

This chain connects TRBV4-2 to TRBJ1-1; no clear D. The CDR3 extends over 14 amino acids. Per the germline V gene, CDR1 is LGHNA and CDR2 is YNFKEQ. The germline V and J ends were trimmed by 4 bases and 1 base, with 10 bases remaining between them. The CDR3 DNA follows: TGTGCCAGCAGCCGAGTCGAGCCGAACACTGAAGCTTTCTTT. The encoded protein is CASSRVEPNTEAFF.